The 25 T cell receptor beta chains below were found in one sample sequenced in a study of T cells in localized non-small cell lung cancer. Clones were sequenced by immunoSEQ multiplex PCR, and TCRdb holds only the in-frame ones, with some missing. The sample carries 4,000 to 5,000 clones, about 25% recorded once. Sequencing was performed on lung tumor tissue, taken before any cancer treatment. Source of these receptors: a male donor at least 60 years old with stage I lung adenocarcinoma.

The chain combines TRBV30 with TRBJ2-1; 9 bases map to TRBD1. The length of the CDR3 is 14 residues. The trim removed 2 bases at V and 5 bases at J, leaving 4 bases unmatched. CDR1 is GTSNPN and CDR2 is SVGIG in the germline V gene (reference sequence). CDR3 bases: TGTGCCTGGAGTTGGGGACAGGGAAACAATGAGCAGTTCTTC. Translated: CAWSWGQGNNEQFF.

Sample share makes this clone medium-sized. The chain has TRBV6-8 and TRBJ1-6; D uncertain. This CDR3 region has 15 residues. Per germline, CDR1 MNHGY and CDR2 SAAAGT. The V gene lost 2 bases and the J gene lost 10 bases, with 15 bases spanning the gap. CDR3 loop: CASSYEPRPRSPLHF. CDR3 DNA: TGTGCCAGCAGTTACGAGCCTAGGCCTAGATCACCCCTCCACTTT.

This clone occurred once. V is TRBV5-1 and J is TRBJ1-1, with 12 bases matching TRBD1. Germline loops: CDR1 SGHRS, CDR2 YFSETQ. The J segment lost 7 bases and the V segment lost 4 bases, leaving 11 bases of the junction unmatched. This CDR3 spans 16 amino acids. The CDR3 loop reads CASSLGGTGGFHEAFF. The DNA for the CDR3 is TGCGCCAGCAGCCTGGGCGGGACAGGGGGCTTTCATGAAGCTTTCTTT.

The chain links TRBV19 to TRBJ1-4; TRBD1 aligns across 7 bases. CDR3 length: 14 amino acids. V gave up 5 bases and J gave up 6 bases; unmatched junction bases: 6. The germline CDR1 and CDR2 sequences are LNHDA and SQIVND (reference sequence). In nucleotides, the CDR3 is TGTGCCAGTAGTGTGACAGGGATATATGAAAAACTGTTTTTT. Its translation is CASSVTGIYEKLFF.

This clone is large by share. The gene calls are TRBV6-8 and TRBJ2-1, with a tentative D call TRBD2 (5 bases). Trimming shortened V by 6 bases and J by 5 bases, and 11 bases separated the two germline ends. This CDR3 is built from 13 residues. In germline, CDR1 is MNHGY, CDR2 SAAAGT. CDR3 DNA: TGTGCCAGCAGCCAGACTATAAACAATGAGCAGTTCTTC. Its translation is CASSQTINNEQFF.

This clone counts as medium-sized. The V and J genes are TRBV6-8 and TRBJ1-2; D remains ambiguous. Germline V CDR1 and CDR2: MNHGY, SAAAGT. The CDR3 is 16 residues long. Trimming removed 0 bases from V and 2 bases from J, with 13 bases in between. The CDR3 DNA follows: TGTGCCAGCAGTTACTCGACCCGCGGAGGAAACTATGGCTACACCTTC. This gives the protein CASSYSTRGGNYGYTF.

In nucleotides, the CDR3 is TGTGCCAGCAGTAGACGACAAGGGGGAACTGAAGCTTTCTTT. This translates into CASSRRQGGTEAFF. The chain couples TRBV6-8 to TRBJ1-1; possibly TRBD1 for D (6 bases). Germline V lookup: CDR1 MNHGY, CDR2 SAAAGT. There are 14 residues in the CDR3. The V and J ends lost 5 bases and 5 bases respectively, with 15 bases between them.

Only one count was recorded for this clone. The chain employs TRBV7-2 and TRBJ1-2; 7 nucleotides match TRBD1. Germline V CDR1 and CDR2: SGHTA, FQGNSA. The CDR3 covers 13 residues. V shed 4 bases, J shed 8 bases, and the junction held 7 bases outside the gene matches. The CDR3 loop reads CASSSGQARGYTF. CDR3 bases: TGTGCCAGCAGCTCTGGACAGGCCCGGGGCTACACCTTC.

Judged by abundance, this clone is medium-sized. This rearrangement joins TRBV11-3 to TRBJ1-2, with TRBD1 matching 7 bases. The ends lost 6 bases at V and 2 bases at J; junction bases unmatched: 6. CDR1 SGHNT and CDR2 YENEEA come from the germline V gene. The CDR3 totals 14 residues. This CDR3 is CASRSTGQNYGYTF. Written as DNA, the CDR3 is TGTGCCAGCAGGTCAACGGGACAGAACTATGGCTACACCTTC. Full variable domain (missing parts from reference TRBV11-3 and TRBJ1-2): EAGVVQSPRYKIIEKKQPVAFWCNPISGHNTLYWYLQNLGQGPELLIRYENEEAVDDSQLPKDRFSAERLKGVDSTLKIQPAELGDSAVYLCASRSTGQNYGYTFGSGTRLTVV.

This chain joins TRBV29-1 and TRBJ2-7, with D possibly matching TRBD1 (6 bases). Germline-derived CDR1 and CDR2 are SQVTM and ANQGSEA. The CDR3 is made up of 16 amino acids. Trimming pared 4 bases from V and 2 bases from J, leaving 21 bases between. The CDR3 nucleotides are TGCAGCGTTGCCGTGGGTTCGGGACACCCGCCCTACGAGCAGTACTTC. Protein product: CSVAVGSGHPPYEQYF.

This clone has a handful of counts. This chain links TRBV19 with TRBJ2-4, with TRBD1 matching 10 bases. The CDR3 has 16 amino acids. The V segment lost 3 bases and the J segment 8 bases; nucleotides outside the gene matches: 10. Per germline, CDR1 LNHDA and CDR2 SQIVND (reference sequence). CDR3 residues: CASSIFGTGDGDIQYF. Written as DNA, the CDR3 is TGTGCCAGTAGTATTTTTGGGACAGGGGATGGGGACATTCAGTACTTC. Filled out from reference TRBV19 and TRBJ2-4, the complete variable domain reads DGGITQSPKYLFRKEGQNVTLSCEQNLNHDAMYWYRQDPGQGLRLIYYSQIVNDFQKGDIAEGYSVSREKKESFPLTVTSAQKNPTAFYLCASSIFGTGDGDIQYFGAGTRLSVL.

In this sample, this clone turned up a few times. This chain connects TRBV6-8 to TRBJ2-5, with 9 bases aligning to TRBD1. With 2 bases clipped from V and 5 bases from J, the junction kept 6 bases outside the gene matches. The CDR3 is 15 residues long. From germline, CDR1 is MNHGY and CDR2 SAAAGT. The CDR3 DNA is TGTGCCAGCAGTTACACAGGGGGCTTGGGCGAGACCCAGTACTTC. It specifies CASSYTGGLGETQYF.

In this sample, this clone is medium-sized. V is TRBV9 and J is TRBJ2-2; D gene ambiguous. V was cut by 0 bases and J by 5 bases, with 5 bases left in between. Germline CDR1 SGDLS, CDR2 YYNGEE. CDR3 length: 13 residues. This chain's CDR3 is CASSVVGTGELFF. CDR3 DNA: TGTGCCAGCAGCGTAGTGGGGACCGGGGAGCTGTTTTTT.

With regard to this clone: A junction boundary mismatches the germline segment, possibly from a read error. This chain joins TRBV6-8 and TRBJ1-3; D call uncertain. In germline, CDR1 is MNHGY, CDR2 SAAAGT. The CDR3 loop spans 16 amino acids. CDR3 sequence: CAISTLTPRSGNTIYF. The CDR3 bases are TGTGCCATCAGTACCTTGACACCTAGGTCTGGAAACACCATATATTTT.

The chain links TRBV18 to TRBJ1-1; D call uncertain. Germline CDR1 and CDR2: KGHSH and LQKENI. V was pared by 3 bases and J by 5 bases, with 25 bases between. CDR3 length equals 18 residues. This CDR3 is CASSPLPPAGRRGTEAFF. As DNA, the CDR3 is TGTGCCAGCTCACCTTTGCCCCCAGCGGGCCGCCGTGGTACTGAAGCTTTCTTT.

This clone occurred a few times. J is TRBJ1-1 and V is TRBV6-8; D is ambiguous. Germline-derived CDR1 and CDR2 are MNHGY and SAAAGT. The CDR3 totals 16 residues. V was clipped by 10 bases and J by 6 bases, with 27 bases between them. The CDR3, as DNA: TGTGCCATCACCCTGAAACCCGGAGCCGGGGAACCTGAAGCTTTCTTT. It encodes CAITLKPGAGEPEAFF.

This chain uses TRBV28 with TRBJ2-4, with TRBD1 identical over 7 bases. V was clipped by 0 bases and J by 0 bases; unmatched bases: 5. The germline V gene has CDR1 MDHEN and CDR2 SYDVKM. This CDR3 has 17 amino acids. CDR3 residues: CASSLWSGTVAKNIQYF. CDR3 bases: TGTGCCAGCAGTTTATGGTCCGGGACAGTAGCCAAAAACATTCAGTACTTC.

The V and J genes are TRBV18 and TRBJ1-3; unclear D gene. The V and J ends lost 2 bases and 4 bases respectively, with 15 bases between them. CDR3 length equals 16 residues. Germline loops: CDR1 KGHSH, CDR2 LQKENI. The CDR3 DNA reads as TGTGCCAGCTCACCATCTTATGAGGGTACGGGAAACACCATATATTTT. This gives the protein CASSPSYEGTGNTIYF.

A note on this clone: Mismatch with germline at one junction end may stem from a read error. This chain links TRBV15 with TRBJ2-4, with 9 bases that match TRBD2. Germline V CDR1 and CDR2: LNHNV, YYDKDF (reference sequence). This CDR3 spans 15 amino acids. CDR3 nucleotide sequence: TGTGCCAGCAGCTTAGAGCGGGGGGCCGAAAACATTCAGTACTTC. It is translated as CASSLERGAENIQYF.

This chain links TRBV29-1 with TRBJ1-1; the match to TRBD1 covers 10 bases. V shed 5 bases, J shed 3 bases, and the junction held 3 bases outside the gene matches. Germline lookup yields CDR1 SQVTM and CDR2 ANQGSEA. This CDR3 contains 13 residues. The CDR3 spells CSVSDRGDTEAFF. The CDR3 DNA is TGCAGCGTTTCGGACAGGGGGGACACTGAAGCTTTCTTT. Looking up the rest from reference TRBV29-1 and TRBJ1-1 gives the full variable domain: SAVISQKPSRDICQRGTSLTIQCQVDSQVTMMFWYRQQPGQSLTLIATANQGSEATYESGFVIDKFPISRPNLTFSTLTVSNMSPEDSSIYLCSVSDRGDTEAFFGQGTRLTVV.

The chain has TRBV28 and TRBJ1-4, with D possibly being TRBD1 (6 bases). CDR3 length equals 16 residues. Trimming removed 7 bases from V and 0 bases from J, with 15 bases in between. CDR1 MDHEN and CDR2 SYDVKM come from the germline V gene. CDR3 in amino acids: CASTMTGPATNEKLFF. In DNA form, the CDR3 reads TGTGCCAGCACGATGACAGGACCTGCAACTAATGAAAAACTGTTTTTT.

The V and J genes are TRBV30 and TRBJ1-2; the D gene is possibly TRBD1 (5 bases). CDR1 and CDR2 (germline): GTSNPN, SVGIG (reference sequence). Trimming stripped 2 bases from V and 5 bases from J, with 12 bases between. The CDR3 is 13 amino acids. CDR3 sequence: CAWSSGTGYGYTF. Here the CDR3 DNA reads TGTGCCTGGAGTTCAGGGACGGGATATGGCTACACCTTC. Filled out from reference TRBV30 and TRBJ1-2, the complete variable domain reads SQTIHQWPATLVQPVGSPLSLECTVEGTSNPNLYWYRQAAGRGLQLLFYSVGIGQISSEVPQNLSASRPQDRQFILSSKKLLLSDSGFYLCAWSSGTGYGYTFGSGTRLTVV.

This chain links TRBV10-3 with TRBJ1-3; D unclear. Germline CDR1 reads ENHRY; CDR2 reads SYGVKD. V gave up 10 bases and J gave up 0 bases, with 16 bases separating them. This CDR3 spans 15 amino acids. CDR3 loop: CASSEGGYSGNTIYF. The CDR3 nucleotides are TGTGCCAGCAGCGAGGGCGGATACTCTGGAAACACCATATATTTT.

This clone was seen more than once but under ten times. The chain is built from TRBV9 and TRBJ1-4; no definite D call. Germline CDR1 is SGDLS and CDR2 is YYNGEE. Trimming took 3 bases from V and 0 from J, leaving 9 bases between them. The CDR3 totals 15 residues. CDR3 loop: CASSGGSATNEKLFF. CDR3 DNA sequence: TGTGCCAGCAGCGGAGGGTCGGCAACTAATGAAAAACTGTTTTTT.

The CDR3 is CASSPRLLGTGDHEQYF. CDR3 nucleotides: TGTGCCAGCTCACCTAGACTCCTTGGGACAGGGGACCACGAGCAGTACTTC. V usage is TRBV18 and J usage is TRBJ2-7; 10 bases align to TRBD1. CDR1 is KGHSH, CDR2 LQKENI, per germline. The CDR3 is 17 residues long. The V and J ends lost 3 bases and 5 bases, in that order; junction bases with no gene match: 13.